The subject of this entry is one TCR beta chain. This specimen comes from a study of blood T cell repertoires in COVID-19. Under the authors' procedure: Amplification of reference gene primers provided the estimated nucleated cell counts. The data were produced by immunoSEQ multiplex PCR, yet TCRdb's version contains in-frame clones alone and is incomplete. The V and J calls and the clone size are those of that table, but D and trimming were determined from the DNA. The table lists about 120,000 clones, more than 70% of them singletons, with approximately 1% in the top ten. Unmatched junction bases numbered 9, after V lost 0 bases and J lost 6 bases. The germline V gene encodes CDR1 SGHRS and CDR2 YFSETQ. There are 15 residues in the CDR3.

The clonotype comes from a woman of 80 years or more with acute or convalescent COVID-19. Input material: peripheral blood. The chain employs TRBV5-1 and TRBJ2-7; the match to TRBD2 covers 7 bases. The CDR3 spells CASSLEGGRASEQYF. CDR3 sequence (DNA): TGCGCCAGCAGCTTGGAAGGTGGGAGGGCCTCCGAGCAGTACTTC.